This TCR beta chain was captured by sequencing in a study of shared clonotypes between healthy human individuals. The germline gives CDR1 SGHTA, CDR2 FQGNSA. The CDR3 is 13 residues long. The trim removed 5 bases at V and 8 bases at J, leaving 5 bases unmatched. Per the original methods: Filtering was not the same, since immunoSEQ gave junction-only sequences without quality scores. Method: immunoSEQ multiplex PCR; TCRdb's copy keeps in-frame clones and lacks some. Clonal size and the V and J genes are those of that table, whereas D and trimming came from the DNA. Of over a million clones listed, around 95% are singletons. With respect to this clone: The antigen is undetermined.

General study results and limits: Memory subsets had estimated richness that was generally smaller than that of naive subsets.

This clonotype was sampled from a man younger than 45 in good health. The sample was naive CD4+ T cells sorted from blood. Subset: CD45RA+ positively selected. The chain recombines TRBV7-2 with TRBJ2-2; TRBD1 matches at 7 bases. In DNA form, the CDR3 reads TGTGCCAGCAGCACACACAGGGGAGGGGAGCTGTTTTTT. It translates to CASSTHRGGELFF.